This is a list of T cell receptor beta chains from one sample in a study of cytomegalovirus exposure and HLA in healthy donors. Produced via immunoSEQ multiplex PCR; TCRdb's table is partial and in-frame only. Here the sample spans around 100,000 clones, approximately 70% being singletons. The sequencing input was PBMCs. The receptors shown here come from a woman in her 30s in good health and CMV-seronegative. CDR3s include the opening cysteine and the closing phenylalanine or tryptophan. D genes are given only for firm matches. The size of a clone is reported for some rows only, either as once, few or many, or as a class for expanded clones.

abundance: once; d_gene: TRBD1; v_gene: TRBV5-4; j_gene: TRBJ2-5; CDR3aa: CASSYDRGRPQETQYF; CDR3nt: TGTGCCAGCAGCTATGACAGGGGTCGCCCCCAAGAGACCCAGTACTTC
abundance: few; d_gene: .; v_gene: TRBV21-1; j_gene: TRBJ1-1; CDR3aa: CASSYSGVGWNTEAFF; CDR3nt: TGTGCCAGCAGCTACTCCGGAGTCGGATGGAACACTGAAGCTTTCTTT
abundance: .; d_gene: .; v_gene: TRBV6-1; j_gene: TRBJ1-1; CDR3aa: CASSESTGTTTEAFF; CDR3nt: TGTGCCAGCAGTGAATCTACAGGGACAACAACTGAAGCTTTCTTT
abundance: .; d_gene: .; v_gene: TRBV18; j_gene: TRBJ2-5; CDR3aa: CASSPDIGQETQYF; CDR3nt: TGTGCCAGCTCCCCCGACATAGGCCAAGAGACCCAGTACTTC
abundance: .; d_gene: .; v_gene: TRBV4-1; j_gene: TRBJ1-1; CDR3aa: CASSQGLLNTEAFF; CDR3nt: TGCGCCAGCAGCCAAGGCCTATTGAACACTGAAGCTTTCTTT
abundance: .; d_gene: .; v_gene: TRBV5-1; j_gene: TRBJ1-5; CDR3aa: CASSLDPGGQPQHF; CDR3nt: TGCGCCAGCAGCTTGGACCCCGGGGGTCAGCCCCAGCATTTT
abundance: few; d_gene: TRBD2; v_gene: TRBV5-4; j_gene: TRBJ2-1; CDR3aa: CASSPSGTSEQFF; CDR3nt: TGTGCCAGCTCCCCTAGCGGGACAAGTGAGCAGTTCTTC
abundance: .; d_gene: .; v_gene: TRBV5-1; j_gene: TRBJ1-5; CDR3aa: CASSLNGNQPQHF; CDR3nt: TGCGCCAGCAGCTTGAACGGGAATCAGCCCCAGCATTTT
abundance: .; d_gene: .; v_gene: TRBV4-2; j_gene: TRBJ2-7; CDR3aa: CASSQDVANAYEQYF; CDR3nt: TGTGCCAGCAGCCAAGATGTCGCGAATGCCTACGAGCAGTACTTC
abundance: .; d_gene: TRBD1; v_gene: TRBV11-1; j_gene: TRBJ2-7; CDR3aa: CASSLTGNEQYF; CDR3nt: TGTGCCAGCAGCTTGACAGGGAACGAGCAGTACTTC
abundance: .; d_gene: .; v_gene: TRBV5-1; j_gene: TRBJ2-1; CDR3aa: CASSLVTDYNEQFF; CDR3nt: TGCGCCAGCAGCTTGGTGACAGACTACAATGAGCAGTTCTTC
abundance: .; d_gene: .; v_gene: TRBV27; j_gene: TRBJ1-1; CDR3aa: CASSAGLPNTEAFF; CDR3nt: TGTGCCAGCAGCGCAGGGCTGCCGAACACTGAAGCTTTCTTT
abundance: .; d_gene: .; v_gene: TRBV7-8; j_gene: TRBJ1-1; CDR3aa: CASSLVQKNTEAFF; CDR3nt: TGTGCCAGCAGCTTAGTACAGAAGAACACTGAAGCTTTCTTT
abundance: .; d_gene: TRBD2; v_gene: TRBV7-6; j_gene: TRBJ2-2; CDR3aa: CASSLFTLGGRQTGELFF; CDR3nt: TGTGCCAGCAGCTTATTCACACTGGGCGGGAGGCAGACCGGGGAGCTGTTTTTT
abundance: few; d_gene: .; v_gene: TRBV4-3; j_gene: TRBJ2-1; CDR3aa: CASSQGSSYNEQFF; CDR3nt: TGCGCCAGCAGCCAAGGTAGCTCCTACAATGAGCAGTTCTTC
abundance: .; d_gene: .; v_gene: TRBV5-1; j_gene: TRBJ1-2; CDR3aa: CASSLGAAPSNYGYTF; CDR3nt: TGCGCCAGCAGCTTGGGGGCAGCACCATCTAACTATGGCTACACCTTC
abundance: .; d_gene: .; v_gene: TRBV7-8; j_gene: TRBJ2-7; CDR3aa: CASRTPGQTNRQYF; CDR3nt: TGTGCCAGCAGGACCCCGGGACAAACAAACCGGCAGTACTTC
abundance: many; d_gene: .; v_gene: TRBV6-5; j_gene: TRBJ1-5; CDR3aa: CASSFDGDSNQPQHF; CDR3nt: TGTGCCAGCAGTTTCGACGGGGATAGCAATCAGCCCCAGCATTTT
abundance: .; d_gene: .; v_gene: TRBV7-9; j_gene: TRBJ2-1; CDR3aa: CASSLGGLYNEQFF; CDR3nt: TGTGCCAGCAGCTTAGGGGGGCTCTACAATGAGCAGTTCTTC
abundance: .; d_gene: TRBD2; v_gene: TRBV5-6; j_gene: TRBJ2-7; CDR3aa: CASSLASGAYEQYF; CDR3nt: TGTGCCAGCAGCTTGGCTAGCGGGGCTTACGAGCAGTACTTC
abundance: .; d_gene: TRBD2; v_gene: TRBV4-1; j_gene: TRBJ2-2; CDR3aa: CASSQEGLAGGTGELFF; CDR3nt: TGCGCCAGCAGCCAAGAAGGACTAGCGGGAGGGACCGGGGAGCTGTTTTTT
abundance: .; d_gene: TRBD1; v_gene: TRBV11-2; j_gene: TRBJ1-2; CDR3aa: CASSVDRAVYGYTF; CDR3nt: TGTGCCAGCAGCGTAGACAGGGCCGTCTATGGCTACACCTTC
abundance: .; d_gene: .; v_gene: TRBV6-5; j_gene: TRBJ1-5; CDR3aa: CASSYANQPQHF; CDR3nt: TGTGCCAGCAGTTACGCGAATCAGCCCCAGCATTTT
abundance: once; d_gene: TRBD1; v_gene: TRBV5-1; j_gene: TRBJ2-4; CDR3aa: CASSLRQGAGIQYF; CDR3nt: TGCGCCAGCAGCTTGAGGCAGGGGGCCGGCATTCAGTACTTC
abundance: .; d_gene: TRBD1; v_gene: TRBV7-9; j_gene: TRBJ1-2; CDR3aa: CASSSPDRGMHGYTF; CDR3nt: TGTGCCAGCAGCTCCCCGGACAGGGGAATGCATGGCTACACCTTC
abundance: few; d_gene: .; v_gene: TRBV2; j_gene: TRBJ1-3; CDR3aa: CASSEDPGMANTIYF; CDR3nt: TGTGCCAGCAGTGAAGATCCAGGGATGGCAAACACCATATATTTT
abundance: few; d_gene: .; v_gene: TRBV6-5; j_gene: TRBJ1-1; CDR3aa: CASLRGGRNTEAFF; CDR3nt: TGTGCCAGCCTCCGAGGTGGGAGGAACACTGAAGCTTTCTTT
abundance: .; d_gene: .; v_gene: TRBV29-1; j_gene: TRBJ1-2; CDR3aa: CSVERGALNYGYTF; CDR3nt: TGCAGCGTTGAACGCGGGGCGCTGAACTATGGCTACACCTTC
abundance: .; d_gene: .; v_gene: TRBV2; j_gene: TRBJ2-6; CDR3aa: CASSEPTDSGANVLTF; CDR3nt: TGTGCCAGCAGTGAACCCACTGACTCTGGGGCCAACGTCCTGACTTTC
abundance: .; d_gene: .; v_gene: TRBV5-6; j_gene: TRBJ1-4; CDR3aa: CASSLSGRPEKLFF; CDR3nt: TGTGCCAGCAGCTTAAGTGGGCGCCCCGAAAAACTGTTTTTT
abundance: .; d_gene: .; v_gene: TRBV15; j_gene: TRBJ1-3; CDR3aa: CATGAGSSGNTIYF; CDR3nt: TGTGCCACGGGGGCAGGATCCTCTGGAAACACCATATATTTT
abundance: .; d_gene: .; v_gene: TRBV7-2; j_gene: TRBJ2-1; CDR3aa: CASSLAGLAMNEQFF; CDR3nt: TGTGCCAGCAGCTTAGCGGGGCTAGCGATGAATGAGCAGTTCTTC
abundance: .; d_gene: .; v_gene: TRBV29-1; j_gene: TRBJ1-3; CDR3aa: CSVVESSGNTIYF; CDR3nt: TGCAGCGTTGTGGAGAGCTCTGGAAACACCATATATTTT
abundance: .; d_gene: .; v_gene: TRBV4-2; j_gene: TRBJ2-4; CDR3aa: CASSQERRANIQYF; CDR3nt: TGTGCCAGCAGCCAAGAGCGCAGGGCAAACATTCAGTACTTC
abundance: .; d_gene: .; v_gene: TRBV6-5; j_gene: TRBJ1-6; CDR3aa: CASSYGGLYSPLHF; CDR3nt: TGTGCCAGCAGTTACGGCGGGTTGTATTCACCCCTCCACTTT
abundance: once; d_gene: TRBD1; v_gene: TRBV6-5; j_gene: TRBJ1-2; CDR3aa: CASSFGTGQWGYTF; CDR3nt: TGTGCCAGCAGTTTCGGGACAGGCCAGTGGGGCTACACCTTC
abundance: .; d_gene: TRBD1; v_gene: TRBV11-2; j_gene: TRBJ1-2; CDR3aa: CASSPRQGLSYGYTF; CDR3nt: TGTGCCAGCAGCCCTCGACAGGGGTTATCCTATGGCTACACCTTC
abundance: .; d_gene: .; v_gene: TRBV6-5; j_gene: TRBJ2-3; CDR3aa: CASRPRAYTDTQYF; CDR3nt: TGTGCCAGCAGACCCCGCGCCTACACAGATACGCAGTATTTT
abundance: .; d_gene: .; v_gene: TRBV6-1; j_gene: TRBJ2-7; CDR3aa: CASSEGQGLLYEQYF; CDR3nt: TGTGCCAGCAGTGAAGGGCAGGGTCTTCTCTACGAGCAGTACTTC
abundance: .; d_gene: TRBD1; v_gene: TRBV19; j_gene: TRBJ1-1; CDR3aa: CASRDRASTNTEAFF; CDR3nt: TGTGCCAGTCGTGACAGGGCCAGTACGAACACTGAAGCTTTCTTT
abundance: .; d_gene: .; v_gene: TRBV30; j_gene: TRBJ1-6; CDR3aa: CAWRSVSPLHF; CDR3nt: TGTGCCTGGAGATCGGTTTCACCCCTCCACTTT
abundance: .; d_gene: TRBD1; v_gene: TRBV7-2; j_gene: TRBJ1-1; CDR3aa: CASSRQGSTEAFF; CDR3nt: TGTGCCAGCAGCCGACAGGGAAGCACTGAAGCTTTCTTT
abundance: .; d_gene: TRBD1; v_gene: TRBV9; j_gene: TRBJ1-2; CDR3aa: CASSATVLATGTGGAGGGYTF; CDR3nt: TGTGCCAGCAGCGCAACCGTACTTGCCACCGGGACAGGGGGCGCAGGCGGCGGCTACACCTTC
abundance: .; d_gene: .; v_gene: TRBV6-5; j_gene: TRBJ2-7; CDR3aa: CASSESSYEQYF; CDR3nt: TGTGCCAGCAGTGAGAGCTCCTACGAGCAGTACTTC
abundance: once; d_gene: .; v_gene: TRBV27; j_gene: TRBJ1-4; CDR3aa: CASGPFSSTDTTNEKLFF; CDR3nt: TGTGCCAGCGGGCCCTTCAGTAGTACCGACACAACTAATGAAAAACTGTTTTTT
abundance: .; d_gene: .; v_gene: TRBV7-9; j_gene: TRBJ2-7; CDR3aa: CASSQMTVSYEQYF; CDR3nt: TGTGCCAGCAGCCAAATGACAGTCTCCTACGAGCAGTACTTC
abundance: .; d_gene: .; v_gene: TRBV29-1; j_gene: TRBJ1-1; CDR3aa: CSVEVRGMNTEAFF; CDR3nt: TGCAGCGTTGAAGTGCGGGGGATGAACACTGAAGCTTTCTTT
abundance: .; d_gene: TRBD2; v_gene: TRBV4-2; j_gene: TRBJ2-5; CDR3aa: CASSQVTSGRLSPTQYF; CDR3nt: TGTGCCAGCAGCCAAGTCACTAGCGGGAGATTATCCCCGACCCAGTACTTC
abundance: few; d_gene: TRBD1; v_gene: TRBV29-1; j_gene: TRBJ2-3; CDR3aa: CSVDVKGIGTAQYF; CDR3nt: TGCAGCGTTGACGTAAAAGGAATCGGGACAGCGCAGTATTTT
abundance: .; d_gene: TRBD1; v_gene: TRBV30; j_gene: TRBJ1-2; CDR3aa: CAWRTGLGGYTF; CDR3nt: TGTGCCTGGAGGACAGGGCTTGGTGGCTACACCTTC
abundance: .; d_gene: .; v_gene: TRBV6-5; j_gene: TRBJ1-4; CDR3aa: CASSTGTYPGEKLFF; CDR3nt: TGTGCCAGCAGTACAGGGACGTATCCGGGGGAAAAACTGTTTTTT
abundance: .; d_gene: .; v_gene: TRBV5-1; j_gene: TRBJ1-3; CDR3aa: CASSLDTTRSAGNTIYF; CDR3nt: TGCGCCAGCAGCTTGGATACGACACGGTCCGCTGGAAACACCATATATTTT
abundance: .; d_gene: TRBD1; v_gene: TRBV6-1; j_gene: TRBJ1-1; CDR3aa: CASSAQDRGSEAFF; CDR3nt: TGTGCCAGCAGTGCCCAGGACAGGGGGTCTGAAGCTTTCTTT
abundance: .; d_gene: TRBD1; v_gene: TRBV2; j_gene: TRBJ1-5; CDR3aa: CASSTETGQSNQPQHF; CDR3nt: TGTGCCAGCAGCACCGAAACGGGACAGAGCAATCAGCCCCAGCATTTT